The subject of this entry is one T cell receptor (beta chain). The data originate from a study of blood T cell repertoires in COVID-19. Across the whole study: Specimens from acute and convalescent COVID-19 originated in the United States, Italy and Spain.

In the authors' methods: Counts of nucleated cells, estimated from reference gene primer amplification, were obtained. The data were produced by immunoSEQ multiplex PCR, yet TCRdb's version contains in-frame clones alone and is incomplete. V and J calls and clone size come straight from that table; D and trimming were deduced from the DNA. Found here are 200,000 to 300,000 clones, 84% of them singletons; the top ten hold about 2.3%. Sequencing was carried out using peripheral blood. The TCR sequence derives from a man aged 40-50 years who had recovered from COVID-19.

The chain's CDR3 is CASSPRVNTEAFF. The CDR3 DNA reads TGTGCCAGCTCACCGAGAGTTAACACTGAAGCTTTCTTT. The chain employs TRBV18 and TRBJ1-1; D unresolved. CDR1 and CDR2 (germline): KGHSH, LQKENI. The CDR3 has 13 amino acids. Trimming left V 3 bases short and J 2 bases short, with 7 bases between.